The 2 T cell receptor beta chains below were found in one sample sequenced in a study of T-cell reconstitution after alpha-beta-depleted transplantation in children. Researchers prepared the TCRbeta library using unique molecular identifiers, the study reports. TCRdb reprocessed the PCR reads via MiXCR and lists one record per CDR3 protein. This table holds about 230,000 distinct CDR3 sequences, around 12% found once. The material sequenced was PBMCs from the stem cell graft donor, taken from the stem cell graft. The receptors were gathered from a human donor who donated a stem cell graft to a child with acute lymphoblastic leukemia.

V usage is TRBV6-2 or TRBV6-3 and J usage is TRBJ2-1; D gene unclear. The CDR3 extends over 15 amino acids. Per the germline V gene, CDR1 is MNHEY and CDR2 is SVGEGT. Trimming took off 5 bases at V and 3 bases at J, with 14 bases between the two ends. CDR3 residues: CASSDQEALYNEQFF. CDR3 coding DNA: TGTGCCAGCAGTGACCAGGAAGCCCTCTACAATGAGCAGTTCTTC.

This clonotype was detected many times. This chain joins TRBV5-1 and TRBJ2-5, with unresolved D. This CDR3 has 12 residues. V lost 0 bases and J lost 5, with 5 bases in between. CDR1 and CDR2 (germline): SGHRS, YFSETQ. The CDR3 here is CASSLDTETQYF. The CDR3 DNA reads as TGCGCCAGCAGCTTGGATACGGAGACCCAGTACTTC.